This T cell receptor beta chain was sequenced during a study of T cells in Graves' hyperthyroidism and ophthalmopathy. Study overall: Peripheral blood specimens were obtained at initial diagnosis, prior to any treatment.

From RNA transcripts, TCR beta CDR3 regions were amplified. The study used the HTBI primer set for a first-round RT-PCR of the TCR CDR3. TCRdb re-derived calls from the multiplex PCR reads in MiXCR, one entry per CDR3 protein. The sample has fewer than 350,000 distinct CDR3 sequences; about 14% are singletons. The authors took PBMCs from 10 ml fresh peripheral blood. CDR1 is LGHNA and CDR2 is YNFKEQ in the germline V gene. V was shortened by 0 bases and J by 6 bases, with 12 bases between the two germline ends. The CDR3 length is 15 residues. The chain employs TRBV4-2 and TRBJ1-5; no reliable D call. Sequenced sample: blood. This clonotype was sampled from a woman in her thirties with Graves' hyperthyroidism that later progressed to Graves' ophthalmopathy. The CDR3 DNA sequence: TGTGCCAGCAGCCAAGATAACACTGTGGGTCAGCCCCAGCATTTT. It translates to CASSQDNTVGQPQHF.